Listed below are T cell receptor beta chains from one sample, sequenced in a study of T cell responses to AZD1222 COVID-19 vaccine. Libraries were prepared by immunoSEQ multiplex PCR; TCRdb keeps only in-frame clonotypes and omits some of them. The sample yields about 170,000 clones, roughly 92% seen once. This specimen was peripheral blood, taken on day 0 of AZD1222 vaccination. The origin of the receptors is an adult in good health. Both conserved end residues are part of each CDR3. Fields, in order: V gene, clone size, J gene, D gene, CDR3 DNA, CDR3 protein. A D gene is named only where the DNA matches it firmly. Clone sizes are given selectively: once, few, many, or a class where the clone is expanded.

>TRBV5-1|.|TRBJ1-2|.
TGCGCCAGCAGCTTGGTGGGGAACTATGGCTACACCTTC
CASSLVGNYGYTF
>TRBV7-7|.|TRBJ2-2|.
TGTGCTAGCAGCCCCGACAGAAACGGGGAGCTGTTTTTT
CASSPDRNGELFF
>TRBV19|.|TRBJ1-1|TRBD1
TGTGCCAGTAGTATAATGACAGGGCCCACTGAAGCTTTCTTT
CASSIMTGPTEAFF
>TRBV9|.|TRBJ2-3|TRBD2
TGTGCCAGCAGCGTAAGGGCTAGCGGGAGTAGTACAGATACGCAGTATTTT
CASSVRASGSSTDTQYF
>TRBV7-2|.|TRBJ2-1|TRBD1
TGTGCCAGCACCTACGACAGGGCTAACAATGAGCAGTTCTTC
CASTYDRANNEQFF
>TRBV4-2|.|TRBJ2-4|.
TGTGCCAGCAGCCTCAACCAGGGGCCCTCAAACATTCAGTACTTC
CASSLNQGPSNIQYF
>TRBV5-1|.|TRBJ2-7|.
TGCGCCAGCAGCTTAGGACCTAGCTCCTACGAGCAGTACTTC
CASSLGPSSYEQYF
>TRBV5-4|.|TRBJ2-3|TRBD2
TGTGCCAGCAGCTTATCTAGCGGGAGGGCCGATACGCAGTATTTT
CASSLSSGRADTQYF
>TRBV2|.|TRBJ1-1|.
TGTGCCAGCAGTGAGGAGGGAAACACTGAAGCTTTCTTT
CASSEEGNTEAFF
>TRBV5-1|.|TRBJ1-2|.
TGCGCCAGCAGCTGGACAGATAACTATGGCTACACCTTC
CASSWTDNYGYTF
>TRBV19|.|TRBJ1-5|TRBD1
TGTGCCAGTAGTGCCCGGGACAGGGAGGAGGTTGATCAGCCCCAGCATTTT
CASSARDREEVDQPQHF
>TRBV5-1|.|TRBJ1-5|.
TGCGCCAGCAGCTTGAATCCGTGGCAGCCCCAGCATTTT
CASSLNPWQPQHF
>TRBV7-3|.|TRBJ2-5|.
TGTGCCAGCAGCTTAAATACAGGAGGAGTCGAGACCCAGTACTTC
CASSLNTGGVETQYF
>TRBV30|.|TRBJ2-3|.
TGTGCCTGGAGTGGTCCGGACAGACTACGCACAGATACGCAGTATTTT
CAWSGPDRLRTDTQYF
>TRBV27|.|TRBJ2-4|TRBD1
TGTGCCAGCAGTTTCCCGACAGGGGCGTACAAAAACATTCAGTACTTC
CASSFPTGAYKNIQYF
>TRBV19|.|TRBJ1-2|.
TGTGCCAGTAGACGGACCGCGGGTAACTATGGCTACACCTTC
CASRRTAGNYGYTF
>TRBV2|once|TRBJ2-2|.
TGTGCCAGCAGTGCAGCCGGGGGGCTTTACACCGGGGAGCTGTTTTTT
CASSAAGGLYTGELFF
>TRBV5-4|few|TRBJ2-2|.
TGTGCCAGCAGCTTGTTACATGGTACTGGGGAGCTGTTTTTT
CASSLLHGTGELFF
>TRBV18|.|TRBJ1-1|.
TGTGCCAGCTCATCGACCCGGGCCATGAACACTGAAGCTTTCTTT
CASSSTRAMNTEAFF
>TRBV2|.|TRBJ1-6|TRBD1
TGTGCCAGCAGTGAGAGACAGGGGGCGGCAAATTCACCCCTCCACTTT
CASSERQGAANSPLHF
>TRBV11-2|.|TRBJ2-7|.
TGTGCCAGCAGCTACGCACCACCCACCGAGCAGTACTTC
CASSYAPPTEQYF
>TRBV7-6|.|TRBJ2-7|TRBD1
TGTGCCAGCAGCCGAATGACAGGGGGCTACGAGCAGTACTTC
CASSRMTGGYEQYF
>TRBV5-1|.|TRBJ1-6|.
TGCGCCAGCAAGGGGTCCCCGGCGGCTCCTAATCTCCACTTT
CASKGSPAAPNLHF
>TRBV4-1|once|TRBJ2-7|TRBD1
TGCGCCAGCAGCTCGGGACAGGGACCTCCGGGCGAGCAGTACTTC
CASSSGQGPPGEQYF
>TRBV5-5|.|TRBJ2-6|TRBD1
TGTGCCAGCAGCCCTGGACAGGGGGCTACTTCTGGTTCTGGGGCCAACGTCCTGACTTTC
CASSPGQGATSGSGANVLTF
>TRBV7-2|.|TRBJ1-1|.
TGTGCCAGCAGCTTAGGTAGGACCCCGATCATGAACACTGAAGCTTTCTTT
CASSLGRTPIMNTEAFF
>TRBV12-3/TRBV12-4|.|TRBJ1-2|.
TGTGCCAGCAGTTTAAGGCAGAACTATGGCTACACCTTC
CASSLRQNYGYTF
>TRBV29-1|.|TRBJ2-7|.
TGCAGCGTTTGGTTTAGCTCCTACGAGCAGTACTTC
CSVWFSSYEQYF
>TRBV27|.|TRBJ1-2|.
TGTGCCAGCGCACCATCAGGACTGACCCGCTATGGCTACACCTTC
CASAPSGLTRYGYTF
>TRBV7-9|.|TRBJ2-7|TRBD2
TGTGCCAGCAGAGGGACTAGCGGGGACTACGAGCAGTACTTC
CASRGTSGDYEQYF
>TRBV18|.|TRBJ2-5|TRBD1
TGTGCCAGCTCCCGCGGACAGGGTGGTCCAGAGACCCAGTACTTC
CASSRGQGGPETQYF
>TRBV6-1|.|TRBJ2-2|.
TGTGCCAGCAGTGCAAGGCTTGGGGGCGGGCGGAACACCGGGGAGCTGTTTTTT
CASSARLGGGRNTGELFF
>TRBV5-4|.|TRBJ2-7|.
TGTGCCAGCAGCCAGGGGGGAGGATTCTACGAGCAGTACTTC
CASSQGGGFYEQYF
>TRBV4-3|.|TRBJ1-2|TRBD1
TGCGCCAGCAGCCAAGGGGTCAGGGGGCCGGGGGGCTACACCTTC
CASSQGVRGPGGYTF
>TRBV7-9|.|TRBJ2-7|.
TGTGCCAGCAGCTTAGTTCAGGGGCTCCTCTACGAGCAGTACTTC
CASSLVQGLLYEQYF
>TRBV5-1|.|TRBJ1-3|.
TGCGCCAGCAGCCCCTTCCCCCCACAATTCTCTGGAAACACCATATATTTT
CASSPFPPQFSGNTIYF
>TRBV19|once|TRBJ2-5|.
TGTGCCAGTAGTATAGATGAGTTCCAAGAGACCCAGTACTTC
CASSIDEFQETQYF
>TRBV14|few|TRBJ2-1|TRBD2
TGTGCCAGCAGCCAAATGACCTTAGCGGGGTTATACAATGAGCAGTTCTTC
CASSQMTLAGLYNEQFF
>TRBV6-1|.|TRBJ1-5|.
TGTGCCAGCAGTGAAGTGGGCGGAAATCAGCCCCAGCATTTT
CASSEVGGNQPQHF
>TRBV3-1/TRBV3-2|once|TRBJ2-1|.
TGTGCCAGCAGCCTCCTGGCGGGAAAGGGTAATGAGCAGTTCTTC
CASSLLAGKGNEQFF
>TRBV11-2|.|TRBJ1-4|.
TGTGCCAGCAGCCGATGGACGTCTTTGGGTGAAAAACTGTTTTTT
CASSRWTSLGEKLFF
>TRBV10-2|.|TRBJ2-1|.
TGCGCCAGCAGTGACCCCGGGGGCAATGAGCAGTTCTTC
CASSDPGGNEQFF
>TRBV7-8|.|TRBJ2-1|.
TGTGCCAGCAGCTCCTTGGAGAGGGTGTTAAATGAGCAGTTCTTC
CASSSLERVLNEQFF
>TRBV30|.|TRBJ1-3|.
TGTGCCTGGACCTTAGACAGGTTCTCTGGAAACACCATATATTTT
CAWTLDRFSGNTIYF
>TRBV24-1|.|TRBJ1-5|.
TGTGCCACCAGTGAAGGGGCAGGTCCCCAGCATTTT
CATSEGAGPQHF
>TRBV7-9|.|TRBJ2-7|TRBD2
TGTGCCAGCAGCCCCCGGGGGGGCTTGCCCTACGAGCAGTACTTC
CASSPRGGLPYEQYF
>TRBV3-1/TRBV3-2|.|TRBJ1-2|.
TGTGCCAGCAGCCGGTCACAGGGAGATGGCTACACCTTC
CASSRSQGDGYTF
>TRBV11-2|.|TRBJ2-5|.
TGTGCCAGCAGCTTAATCCCCGGGGCAGGGCAAGAGACCCAGTACTTC
CASSLIPGAGQETQYF
>TRBV5-4|.|TRBJ1-3|.
TGTGCCAGCAGCTCACAGACAGGACCCTCTGGAAACACCATATATTTT
CASSSQTGPSGNTIYF
>TRBV20-1|.|TRBJ1-1|.
TGCAGTGCTAGTGGACGGGGCAGGGGGAACACTGAAGCTTTCTTT
CSASGRGRGNTEAFF
>TRBV7-2|.|TRBJ2-7|.
TGTGCCAGCAGCTTTACCGCCACCTCCTACGAGCAGTACTTC
CASSFTATSYEQYF
>TRBV4-3|.|TRBJ1-3|.
TGCGCCAGCAGCCAAGATGGGACAAGCAGCTCTGGAAACACCATATATTTT
CASSQDGTSSSGNTIYF
>TRBV5-1|.|TRBJ1-2|.
TGCGCCAGCCGCCCGGACAGCAACTATGGCTACACCTTC
CASRPDSNYGYTF
>TRBV24-1|.|TRBJ2-3|TRBD1
TGTGCCACCAGTGATTCACAGGGGCCTCACACAGATACGCAGTATTTT
CATSDSQGPHTDTQYF
>TRBV19|.|TRBJ1-2|.
TGTGCCAGTAGTCATCCTGGGCGGGCTAACTATGGCTACACCTTC
CASSHPGRANYGYTF